Below are 18 T cell receptor beta chains sequenced from a single sample in a study of brain T cells in children with intractable seizures. Sequencing used immunoSEQ multiplex PCR; TCRdb keeps in-frame clones, though not all of them. The sample holds approximately 330,000 clones; over 90% are singletons and the top ten take 4.5% to 7%. Time point: blood from clinic visit 5 months post-surgery; TSC patient then seizure free. The source was peripheral blood, collected more than 4 months after surgery. The receptors were gathered from a boy younger than two with tuberous sclerosis and intractable seizures.

The chain recombines TRBV14 with TRBJ2-1, with D unresolved. Per the germline V gene, CDR1 is SGHDN and CDR2 is FVKESK. The CDR3 length is 14 residues. V dropped 4 bases and J dropped 3 bases, with 10 bases sitting between them. CDR3 nucleotides: TGTGCCAGCAGCCTATCCGAAGGCTACAATGAGCAGTTCTTC. Its translation: CASSLSEGYNEQFF.

CDR3 residues: CASSLALGPTAQYF. The DNA of the CDR3 is TGCGCCAGCAGCTTGGCGTTAGGACCAACGGCCCAGTACTTC. The chain carries TRBV5-1 and TRBJ2-5; D remains unclear. Germline V gene lookup returns CDR1 SGHRS and CDR2 YFSETQ. Trimming removed 0 bases at V and 9 bases at J, with 15 bases between. The CDR3 runs to 14 residues.

This clone was counted between two and nine times. The chain carries TRBV11-2 and TRBJ2-7; 9 positions match TRBD2. Trimming at V came to 3 bases and at J to 4 bases, leaving 7 bases not matched to a gene. The germline V gene has CDR1 SGHAT and CDR2 FQNNGV. The length of the CDR3 is 15 residues. CDR3 DNA sequence: TGTGCCAGCAGCTTTGGCGGGAGGGCCGTGTACGAGCAGTACTTC. Translation: CASSFGGRAVYEQYF. The full variable domain, rest sourced from reference TRBV11-2 and TRBJ2-7, is EAGVAQSPRYKIIEKRQSVAFWCNPISGHATLYWYQQILGQGPKLLIQFQNNGVVDDSQLPKDRFSAERLKGVDSTLKIQPAKLEDSAVYLCASSFGGRAVYEQYFGPGTRLTVT.

The V and J genes are TRBV5-1 and TRBJ2-1; D may be TRBD2 (6 bases). Per germline, CDR1 SGHRS and CDR2 YFSETQ. CDR3 size: 16 residues. V was clipped by 0 bases and J by 10 bases, with 20 bases between them. The CDR3 sequence is CASSLEGWRGPREQFF. CDR3 nucleotide sequence: TGCGCCAGCAGCTTGGAGGGTTGGCGGGGCCCGCGGGAGCAGTTCTTC. Looking up the rest from reference TRBV5-1 and TRBJ2-1 gives the full variable domain: KAGVTQTPRYLIKTRGQQVTLSCSPISGHRSVSWYQQTPGQGLQFLFEYFSETQRNKGNFPGRFSGRQFSNSRSEMNVSTLELGDSALYLCASSLEGWRGPREQFFGPGTRLTVL.

The chain recombines TRBV27 with TRBJ1-2; possibly TRBD1 for D (6 bases). The V gene's germline CDR1 is MNHEY and CDR2 SMNVEV (reference sequence). Trimming shortened V by 0 bases and J by 6 bases, and 8 bases separated the two germline ends. This CDR3 comprises 13 residues. Here the CDR3 reads CASSLSYRDGYTF. The CDR3 nucleotides are TGTGCCAGCAGTTTATCCTACAGGGATGGCTACACCTTC.

The table lists this clone with a count of one. The chain recombines TRBV27 with TRBJ1-1, with a weak D call TRBD1 (6 bases). In germline, CDR1 is MNHEY, CDR2 SMNVEV (reference sequence). Trimming removed 2 bases at V and 1 base at J, with 20 bases between. CDR3 length: 18 residues. The DNA of the CDR3 is TGTGCCAGCAGTTTAACGTGGGGGGGCGGGGGATGGAACACTGAAGCTTTCTTT. Translation gives CASSLTWGGGGWNTEAFF.

This sequence joins TRBV28 and TRBJ1-6; TRBD1 matches at 7 bases. This CDR3 contains 17 residues. V shed 2 bases, J shed 10 bases, and the junction held 14 bases outside the gene matches. The germline V gene has CDR1 MDHEN and CDR2 SYDVKM. CDR3 protein: CASSLTARDSMRSPLHF. The CDR3 DNA reads as TGTGCCAGCAGTTTAACGGCTCGGGACAGTATGAGGTCACCCCTCCACTTT.

The V gene is TRBV11-3, the J gene TRBJ2-7; 13 bases match TRBD2. V lost 5 bases, J lost 3 bases, and 4 bases stayed unmatched. CDR3 length equals 15 residues. The V gene's germline CDR1 is SGHNT and CDR2 YENEEA. This CDR3 reads CASSRTSGSNYEQYF. CDR3 in DNA: TGTGCCAGCAGCCGGACTAGCGGGAGCAACTACGAGCAGTACTTC.

The rearrangement uses TRBV5-4 and TRBJ2-5; 9 bases align to TRBD1. CDR1 is SGHNT and CDR2 is YYREEE in the germline V gene (reference sequence). The CDR3 is 16 amino acids. Trimming took 2 bases from V and 6 from J; bases not matched to a gene: 11. DNA of the CDR3: TGTGCCAGCAGCTTAACCGGGACAGGGTGGGGAAAGACCCAGTACTTC. This gives the protein CASSLTGTGWGKTQYF.

This clone has a handful of counts. This sequence joins TRBV13 and TRBJ1-5; D possibly corresponds to TRBD1 (5 bases). Germline CDR1 and CDR2: PRHDT and FYEKMQ (reference sequence). The CDR3 is made up of 13 amino acids. The ends were cut back, 0 bases at V and 5 bases at J, with 5 bases in the middle. CDR3 sequence reads: CASSLGGDQPQHF. CDR3 bases: TGTGCCAGCAGCTTAGGAGGGGATCAGCCCCAGCATTTT.

V is TRBV27 and J is TRBJ2-7; TRBD1 agrees at 9 bases. V was clipped by 3 bases and J by 2 bases; unmatched bases: 2. The CDR3 is 14 amino acids. The germline V gene encodes CDR1 MNHEY and CDR2 SMNVEV (reference sequence). Here the CDR3 reads CASSLRTGAYEQYF. The CDR3 DNA reads as TGTGCCAGCAGTTTGAGGACAGGGGCCTACGAGCAGTACTTC.

The chain uses TRBV30 and TRBJ1-5; D is unresolved. Per the germline V gene, CDR1 is GTSNPN and CDR2 is SVGIG (reference sequence). V lost 4 bases to trimming and J lost 10 bases, with 11 bases between them. The CDR3 is 11 amino acids. CDR3 bases: TGTGCCTGGAATGTAGATGGACCCCAGCATTTT. Protein: CAWNVDGPQHF.

The chain joins TRBV2 to TRBJ2-5; D is undetermined. Trimming removed 6 bases from V and 4 bases from J, with 12 bases in between. This CDR3 has 13 amino acids. Germline lookup yields CDR1 SNHLY and CDR2 FYNNEI. This CDR3 reads CASRLLSGETQYF. CDR3 sequence (DNA): TGTGCCAGCAGACTCTTATCAGGAGAGACCCAGTACTTC.

This chain uses TRBV6-5 with TRBJ1-2, with 10 bases aligning to TRBD1. The germline gives CDR1 MNHEY, CDR2 SVGAGI. Trimming cost V 6 bases and J 4 bases; bases outside gene matches: 5. The CDR3 extends over 14 amino acids. The CDR3 loop reads CASSSDRGSYGYTF. The CDR3 coding sequence is TGTGCCAGCAGCTCGGACAGGGGGTCCTATGGCTACACCTTC.

This clone was observed a few times. This chain uses TRBV2 with TRBJ1-2; D is unclear. Trimming pared 2 bases from V and 2 bases from J, leaving 12 bases between. The CDR3 is 15 amino acids. CDR1 and CDR2 from the germline V gene are SNHLY and FYNNEI. The CDR3 nucleotides are TGTGCCAGCAGTGAAAGGACGTTCCCCAACTATGGCTACACCTTC. Amino acids: CASSERTFPNYGYTF.

The chain links TRBV19 to TRBJ1-4; 7 bases line up with TRBD1. Germline CDR1 reads LNHDA; CDR2 reads SQIVND (reference sequence). With 5 bases clipped from V and 8 bases from J, the junction kept 11 bases outside the gene matches. The CDR3 totals 15 residues. CDR3 loop: CASSPDRVQAEKLFF. CDR3 DNA sequence: TGTGCCAGTAGTCCCGACAGGGTTCAGGCGGAAAAACTGTTTTTT. Complete variable domain (other parts from reference TRBV19 and TRBJ1-4): DGGITQSPKYLFRKEGQNVTLSCEQNLNHDAMYWYRQDPGQGLRLIYYSQIVNDFQKGDIAEGYSVSREKKESFPLTVTSAQKNPTAFYLCASSPDRVQAEKLFFGSGTQLSVL.

The rearrangement uses TRBV14 and TRBJ2-1, with no clear D. The CDR3 spans 17 residues. Looked up from germline, CDR1 is SGHDN and CDR2 is FVKESK. Trimming left V 4 bases short and J 5 bases short, with 21 bases between. CDR3 nucleotides: TGTGCCAGCAGCCCAGACTGGAGACGGACCCTAAACAATGAGCAGTTCTTC. This gives the protein CASSPDWRRTLNNEQFF. The full variable domain, rest sourced from reference TRBV14 and TRBJ2-1, is EAGVTQFPSHSVIEKGQTVTLRCDPISGHDNLYWYRRVMGKEIKFLLHFVKESKQDESGMPNNRFLAERTGGTYSTLKVQPAELEDSGVYFCASSPDWRRTLNNEQFFGPGTRLTVL.

This clone was seen a single time. The rearrangement links TRBV7-3 to TRBJ2-2; D may be TRBD1 (5 bases). Trimming removed 1 base from V and 6 bases from J, with 15 bases in between. The CDR3 has 16 residues. Germline V CDR1 and CDR2: SGHTA, FQGTGA. CDR3 loop: CASSLRGSSLPGELFF. The CDR3, as DNA: TGTGCCAGCAGCTTAAGGGGCTCTAGTTTACCCGGGGAGCTGTTTTTT.